The subject of this entry is one T cell receptor beta chain. The data derive from a study of blood T cell repertoires in COVID-19. About the research overall: Samples of COVID-19 (acute and convalescent) were obtained from the United States, Italy and Spain. T cells, B-cell-depleted T cells, or PBMCs supplied cDNA or gDNA.

Original methodology: Amplification from reference gene primers served as the basis for estimated nucleated cell counts. The repertoire was sequenced with immunoSEQ multiplex PCR; TCRdb's copy has only in-frame clones and lacks some. The V and J calls and the clone size are those of that table, but D and trimming were determined from the DNA. Of about 150,000 clones in the sample, around 87% were seen once. The CDR3 loop spans 15 amino acids. Trimming left V 3 bases short and J 4 bases short, with 14 bases between. The germline CDR1 and CDR2 sequences are KGHDR and SFDVKD. Sequenced sample: peripheral blood. This chain connects TRBV24-1 to TRBJ1-2, with D maybe TRBD1 (5 bases). The receptor was derived from an older man with acute or convalescent COVID-19. The CDR3 is CATSDARGDVYGYTF. In DNA form, the CDR3 reads TGTGCCACCAGTGATGCCCGGGGGGATGTCTATGGCTACACCTTC.